This paragraph reports one T cell receptor (beta chain). It was RNA transcripts that yielded the amplified TCR beta CDR3 regions. During a first-round RT-PCR of the TCR CDR3, the HTBI primer set was used. From the multiplex PCR reads, TCRdb called clonotypes with MiXCR, one entry per CDR3 protein. The sample contains fewer than 650,000 distinct CDR3 sequences, approximately 15% of which appear only once. The sample is drawn from a study of T cells in Graves' hyperthyroidism and ophthalmopathy. Trimming left V 1 base short and J 3 bases short, with 17 bases between. The length of the CDR3 is 16 residues. Germline V gene data show CDR1 as SGHRS and CDR2 as YFSETQ.

The chain recombines TRBV5-1 with TRBJ2-7, with D maybe TRBD1 (7 bases). The origin of this receptor is a woman in her 30s with Graves' hyperthyroidism that later progressed to Graves' ophthalmopathy. Source material: blood. Here the CDR3 DNA reads TGCGCCAGCAGCTTGCAGGTGGGGCAGGGGGGCTACGAGCAGTACTTC. Amino acids: CASSLQVGQGGYEQYF.